Following are 23 T cell receptor beta chains from one sample sequenced in a study of blood T cell repertoires in COVID-19. Produced via immunoSEQ multiplex PCR; TCRdb's table is partial and in-frame only. Of under 250,000 clones in the sample, roughly four fifths are singletons; the top ten hold about 2.3%. The sample consisted of peripheral blood. These receptors all come from a woman between 40 and 50 years old with active or convalescent COVID-19.

V usage is TRBV30 and J usage is TRBJ2-5; no clear D. Germline lookup yields CDR1 GTSNPN and CDR2 SVGIG (reference sequence). Deletions cut 4 bases from V and 7 bases from J, with 10 bases between. This CDR3 region has 11 residues. In DNA, the CDR3 is TGTGCCTGGACCCATGGAGTGACCCAGTACTTC. Translation gives CAWTHGVTQYF.

The chain carries TRBV28 and TRBJ1-1, with 7 bases lining up with TRBD1. V lost 5 bases, J lost 4 bases, and 13 bases stayed unmatched. From germline, CDR1 is MDHEN and CDR2 SYDVKM. The CDR3 is 16 amino acids. The CDR3 loop reads CASSPLQGKVVTEAFF. CDR3 nucleotide sequence: TGTGCCAGCAGTCCCCTACAGGGGAAGGTGGTCACTGAAGCTTTCTTT.

This clone was observed a few times. The V and J genes are TRBV3-1 (or the pseudogene TRBV3-2) and TRBJ2-7, with D uncertain. Trimming left V 0 bases short and J 3 bases short, with 9 bases between. Germline CDR1 LGHDT, CDR2 YNNKEL (reference sequence). The CDR3 contains 14 residues. The CDR3 nucleotides read TGTGCCAGCAGCCAAGATGGCGGCGACTACGAGCAGTACTTC. It is translated as CASSQDGGDYEQYF.

Notes on this clone: Within the sample, other DNA sequences also encode this same CDR3. J is TRBJ1-6 and V is TRBV9, with TRBD1 identical over 7 bases. The germline gives CDR1 SGDLS, CDR2 YYNGEE. The CDR3 spans 15 residues. J gave up 8 bases and V 2 bases, and 7 bases lay outside the gene matches. The CDR3 sequence: CASSVRQGQDSPLHF. The CDR3 coding sequence is TGTGCCAGCAGCGTTCGACAGGGCCAGGATTCACCCCTCCACTTT.

V gene TRBV28 combines with J gene TRBJ1-6; a possible D gene is TRBD1 (5 bases). The CDR3 has 15 residues. Germline CDR1 and CDR2: MDHEN and SYDVKM. V was trimmed by 1 base and J by 9 bases, leaving 13 bases between them. The DNA for the CDR3 is TGTGCCAGCAGTTTATCACAGGTAGTTAGTTCACCCCTCCACTTT. This sequence encodes CASSLSQVVSSPLHF.

This chain links TRBV5-1 with TRBJ1-1; 8 bases are shared with TRBD1. The CDR3 consists of 14 residues. Germline V lookup: CDR1 SGHRS, CDR2 YFSETQ. The V segment lost 5 bases and the J segment 5 bases; nucleotides outside the gene matches: 8. The chain's CDR3 is CASSLTGAGTEAFF. CDR3 sequence (DNA): TGCGCCAGCAGTTTGACAGGGGCAGGTACTGAAGCTTTCTTT.

The rearrangement links TRBV19 to TRBJ2-7; 7 bases fit TRBD2. This CDR3 spans 13 amino acids. The V gene end was trimmed by 5 bases and the J gene end by 5 bases; junction bases not matched to a gene: 6. In germline, CDR1 is LNHDA, CDR2 SQIVND (reference sequence). CDR3 amino acids: CASSSRGGDEQYF. The CDR3 DNA follows: TGTGCCAGTAGTTCACGGGGAGGGGACGAGCAGTACTTC.

The chain combines TRBV5-1 with TRBJ1-5; 8 nucleotides agree with TRBD1. The ends lost 9 bases at V and 9 bases at J; junction bases unmatched: 14. Germline CDR1 reads SGHRS; CDR2 reads YFSETQ. This CDR3 contains 14 residues. The CDR3 DNA follows: TGCGCCATCCCACCGGGACAGGTTGTCCGGCCCCAGCATTTT. Its protein is CAIPPGQVVRPQHF. Together with reference TRBV5-1 and TRBJ1-5, the CDR3 gives the full variable domain: KAGVTQTPRYLIKTRGQQVTLSCSPISGHRSVSWYQQTPGQGLQFLFEYFSETQRNKGNFPGRFSGRQFSNSRSEMNVSTLELGDSALYLCAIPPGQVVRPQHFGDGTRLSIL.

The rearrangement uses TRBV19 and TRBJ2-7, with TRBD2 as a possible D gene (5 bases). Looked up from germline, CDR1 is LNHDA and CDR2 is SQIVND (reference sequence). Between the trimmed V and J ends, which lost 7 bases and 6 bases, there was a span of 10 bases. The CDR3 spans 11 residues. CDR3 DNA: TGTGCCAGTAAGAGTCGGGGCGAGCAGTACTTC. Translating it yields CASKSRGEQYF.

The chain is built from TRBV5-6 and TRBJ2-1; TRBD2 might be the D (5 bases). CDR3 size: 16 residues. Germline values: CDR1 SGHDT, CDR2 YYEEEE. The V end lost 1 base, the J end lost 5 bases, and 16 bases lay between the germline ends. The CDR3 nucleotides read TGTGCCAGCAGCTTGCCACCGGAGAGGGTCCACAATGAGCAGTTCTTC. Its protein product is CASSLPPERVHNEQFF.

V and J are TRBV5-8 and TRBJ2-4; tentative D call: TRBD2 (7 bases). V was trimmed by 2 bases and J by 7 bases, leaving 16 bases between them. The CDR3 spans 15 residues. The germline V gene has CDR1 SGHTS and CDR2 YDEGEE. In nucleotides, the CDR3 is TGTGCCAGCAGCTTAGGGAGGGGGGTCACGAACATTCAGTACTTC. It yields the protein CASSLGRGVTNIQYF.

The gene calls are TRBV27 and TRBJ1-5, with D possibly TRBD1 on 6 matching bases. V lost 1 base and J 4 bases, leaving 8 bases between the germline ends. Germline V gene lookup returns CDR1 MNHEY and CDR2 SMNVEV (reference sequence). The CDR3 sequence is 14 residues long. CDR3 DNA: TGTGCCAGCAGTTTATTGGGGGCGAATCAGCCCCAGCATTTT. Amino acids: CASSLLGANQPQHF.

This chain joins TRBV5-1 and TRBJ1-5, with 9 bases aligning to TRBD1. Germline lookup yields CDR1 SGHRS and CDR2 YFSETQ. Unmatched junction bases numbered 5, after V lost 3 bases and J lost 7 bases. The CDR3 is 14 amino acids. The chain's CDR3 is CASSWGQGGQPQHF. The DNA of the CDR3 is TGCGCCAGCAGCTGGGGACAGGGAGGCCAGCCCCAGCATTTT.

The V call is TRBV12-3 or TRBV12-4, the J call TRBJ1-2, with D perhaps TRBD1 (5 bases). The CDR3 spans 13 residues. With 1 base removed from V and 8 bases from J, the gap between germline ends came to 11 bases. CDR3 bases: TGTGCCAGCAGTTTAGGGGGGGAAGGGGGCTACACCTTC. As protein: CASSLGGEGGYTF.

This chain connects TRBV7-9 to TRBJ2-2; D is possibly TRBD1 (5 bases). The CDR3 has 14 residues. CDR1 and CDR2 (germline): SEHNR, FQNEAQ (reference sequence). V gave up 0 bases and J gave up 6 bases, with 8 bases separating them. CDR3 protein: CASSLAGLAGELFF. For the CDR3, the DNA is TGTGCCAGCAGCTTAGCGGGGCTGGCCGGGGAGCTGTTTTTT.

The genes are TRBV19 and TRBJ1-2; no clear D. The CDR3 is 12 residues long. V was pared by 3 bases and J by 8 bases, with 10 bases between. Germline V lookup: CDR1 LNHDA, CDR2 SQIVND (reference sequence). CDR3 protein: CASSINLEGYTF. The CDR3 coding sequence is TGTGCCAGTAGTATCAATCTAGAAGGCTACACCTTC.

This chain connects TRBV5-4 to TRBJ1-2; D is perhaps TRBD1 (5 bases). The germline V gene encodes CDR1 SGHNT and CDR2 YYREEE (reference sequence). The CDR3 sequence is 14 residues long. Deletions cut 1 base from V and 4 bases from J, with 11 bases between. CDR3 DNA sequence: TGTGCCAGCAGCTTGATAGGGGATGCCTATGGCTACACCTTC. This translates into CASSLIGDAYGYTF.

The chain carries TRBV5-6 and TRBJ2-7, with TRBD1 matching 7 bases. After removal of 7 bases from V and 1 base from J, the junction contained 8 bases not matched to a gene. CDR1 and CDR2 from the germline V gene are SGHDT and YYEEEE. CDR3 length: 14 residues. This chain's CDR3 is CASHHRDSSYEQYF. For the CDR3, the DNA is TGTGCCAGCCACCATAGGGACAGTTCCTACGAGCAGTACTTC.

This clone was observed a handful of times. The gene calls are TRBV4-2 and TRBJ1-4, with D perhaps matching TRBD1 (5 bases). The germline gives CDR1 LGHNA, CDR2 YNFKEQ. The CDR3 runs to 16 residues. The V end was cut by 1 base, the J end by 7 bases, with 16 bases between. CDR3 loop: CASSQAGGIQVEKLFF. The CDR3 nucleotides read TGTGCCAGCAGCCAAGCGGGGGGTATCCAGGTTGAAAAACTGTTTTTT.

The chain links TRBV29-1 to TRBJ2-7, with 8 bases aligning to TRBD1. Trimming cost V 3 bases and J 4 bases; bases outside gene matches: 5. The length of the CDR3 is 13 residues. Germline V gives CDR1 SQVTM, CDR2 ANQGSEA. CDR3 residues: CSVEAGGKYEQYF. The DNA of the CDR3 is TGCAGCGTTGAGGCAGGGGGCAAGTACGAGCAGTACTTC.

CDR3: CASSDRGGNTEAFF. CDR3 sequence (DNA): TGTGCCAGCAGCGACCGGGGGGGGAACACTGAAGCTTTCTTT. V gene TRBV28 combines with J gene TRBJ1-1; the D gene is possibly TRBD1 (5 bases). In germline, CDR1 is MDHEN, CDR2 SYDVKM. V lost 6 bases, J lost 1 base, and 12 bases lay in between. CDR3 length: 14 amino acids.

This clone has a handful of counts. V and J are TRBV6-5 and TRBJ1-1, with 8 bases fitting TRBD1. CDR3 length: 15 amino acids. The trim removed 0 bases at V and 6 bases at J, leaving 6 bases unmatched. Germline lookup yields CDR1 MNHEY and CDR2 SVGAGI. The CDR3 region is CASSYSGQGPPEAFF. As DNA, the CDR3 is TGTGCCAGCAGTTACTCTGGACAGGGTCCTCCTGAAGCTTTCTTT.

The rearrangement joins TRBV7-2 to TRBJ2-4; 9 bases map to TRBD2. The germline gives CDR1 SGHTA, CDR2 FQGNSA. This CDR3 contains 14 residues. The V segment lost 8 bases and the J segment 4 bases; nucleotides outside the gene matches: 6. The chain's CDR3 is CASAGGTGKNIQYF. CDR3 sequence (DNA): TGTGCCAGCGCGGGGGGGACGGGGAAAAACATTCAGTACTTC.